This paragraph reports one TCR beta chain. The data belong to a study of blood T cell repertoires in COVID-19. In the study overall: PBMCs, B-cell-depleted T cells, or T cells were the source of the cDNA or gDNA that made up the material.

The CDR3 contains 14 residues. V dropped 7 bases and J dropped 6; count of bases not matched to a gene: 11. Per the germline V gene, CDR1 is MNHEY and CDR2 is SMNVEV (reference sequence). Original methodology: Cell counts per sample came from amplifying reference gene primers. Sequencing was performed with immunoSEQ multiplex PCR; in TCRdb, only in-frame clones are kept and a portion is missing. The V and J calls and clone size were taken over from that table, and D and trimming were inferred from the DNA. The table shows around 150,000 clones, with 75% to 90% occurring only once. This chain connects TRBV27 to TRBJ1-1, with 7 nucleotides matching TRBD1. Sequencing was carried out using peripheral blood. This receptor was obtained from a man between 45 and 60 years old with active COVID-19. The CDR3 DNA sequence: TGTGCCAGCAAGCTACAGGGGCGTGGTCCTGAAGCTTTCTTT. This encodes CASKLQGRGPEAFF.